This T cell receptor beta chain was found in a study of T-cell reconstitution after alpha-beta-depleted transplantation in children. Unique molecular identifiers tagged the TCRbeta library. TCRdb called the PCR reads again in MiXCR, with one record for every CDR3 protein. Found here are some 200,000 distinct CDR3 sequences, 9.7% of them singletons; the top ten hold about 5%. In this sample, this clonotype turned up many times. The sequence was collected from a human donor who donated a stem cell graft to a child with SCID. Material: PBMCs from the stem cell graft donor, obtained from the stem cell graft.

The DNA for the CDR3 is TGCAGTGCTAGAGGGAGCTGGCTAGCGGGGGGCACAGATACGCAGTATTTT. Translation: CSARGSWLAGGTDTQYF. The rearrangement links TRBV20-1 to TRBJ2-3, with 10 bases lining up with TRBD2. The V gene end was trimmed by 1 base and the J gene end by 1 base; junction bases not matched to a gene: 8. CDR1 and CDR2 from the germline V gene are DFQATT and SNEGSKA (reference sequence). The CDR3 spans 17 residues.